This T cell receptor beta chain was profiled in a study of graft-versus-host responses after intestinal transplantation. Study background: Recipients had multivisceral, liver-intestinal, or isolated intestinal transplants. Overall study findings and caveats: GvH clones surfaced in recipient marrow, some emerging earlier in ileum or blood. Declining HvG levels early post-transplant were linked to peak circulating GvH clone levels.

Clones were sequenced by immunoSEQ multiplex PCR, and TCRdb holds only the in-frame ones, with some missing. This table holds about 5,000 clones, 25% to 30% found once. The J segment lost 4 bases and the V segment lost 5 bases, leaving 6 bases of the junction unmatched. The CDR3 sequence is 14 residues long. The V gene's germline CDR1 is SEHNR and CDR2 FQNEAQ (reference sequence). CD4 and CD8 responders that proliferated in the reaction were FACS-sorted. V gene TRBV7-9 combines with J gene TRBJ1-1, with TRBD1 matching over 8 bases. The clonotype was recovered from a human patient who was an organ donor for intestinal transplantation. This specimen was alloreactive CD4+ T cells from a mixed lymphocyte reaction culture, taken before transplantation. Indicated subset: CFSE-low proliferating T cells sorted from approximately 6-day pre-transplant mixed lymphocyte reaction (GvH or HvG direction). For the CDR3, the DNA is TGTGCCAGCAGCGCCTACAGGGGGACCACTGAAGCTTTCTTT. Its translation: CASSAYRGTTEAFF.